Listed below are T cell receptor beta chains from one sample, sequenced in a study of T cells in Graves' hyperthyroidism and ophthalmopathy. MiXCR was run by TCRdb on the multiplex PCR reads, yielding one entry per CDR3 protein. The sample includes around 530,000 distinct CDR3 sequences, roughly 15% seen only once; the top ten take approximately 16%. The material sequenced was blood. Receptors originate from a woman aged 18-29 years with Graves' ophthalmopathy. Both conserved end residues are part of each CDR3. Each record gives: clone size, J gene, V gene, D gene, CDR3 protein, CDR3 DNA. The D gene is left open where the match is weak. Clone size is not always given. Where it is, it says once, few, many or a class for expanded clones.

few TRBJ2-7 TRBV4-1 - CASSPRDTFYEQYF TGCGCCAGCAGCCCACGGGACACGTTCTACGAGCAGTACTTC
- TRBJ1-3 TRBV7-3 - CASGLGPGNTIYF TGTGCCAGCGGATTGGGGCCTGGAAACACCATATATTTT
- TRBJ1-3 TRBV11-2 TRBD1 CASSLGWDSLGNTIYF TGTGCCAGCAGCTTAGGTTGGGACAGTCTGGGAAACACCATATATTTT
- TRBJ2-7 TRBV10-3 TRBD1 CAISEIAGQESYEQYF TGTGCCATCAGTGAAATTGCGGGACAGGAGTCCTACGAGCAGTACTTC
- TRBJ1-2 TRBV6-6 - CASSYSDARRNYGYTF TGTGCCAGCAGTTACTCGGACGCCAGGCGCAACTATGGCTACACCTTC
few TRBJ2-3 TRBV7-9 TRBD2 CASSPWGLAGERDTQYF TGTGCCAGCAGCCCCTGGGGACTAGCGGGAGAACGAGATACGCAGTATTTT
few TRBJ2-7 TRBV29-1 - CSVVGEGAYEQYF TGCAGCGTTGTTGGTGAGGGAGCCTACGAGCAGTACTTC
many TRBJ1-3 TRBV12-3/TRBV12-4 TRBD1 CASSLRPAGQLVYSGNTIYF TGTGCCAGCAGTTTACGCCCCGCGGGACAGCTAGTATACTCTGGAAACACCATATATTTT
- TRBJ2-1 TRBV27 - CASRKQGPNEQFF TGTGCCAGCAGGAAACAGGGCCCCAATGAGCAGTTCTTC
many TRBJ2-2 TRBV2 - CASSEGTANTGELFF TGTGCCAGCAGTGAAGGCACAGCGAACACCGGGGAGCTGTTTTTT
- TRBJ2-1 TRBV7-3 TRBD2 CASSPLGGGLAGGSHEQFF TGTGCCAGCAGCCCCCTCGGGGGTGGACTAGCGGGAGGATCACATGAGCAGTTCTTC
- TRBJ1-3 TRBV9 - CASSEPGDTIYF TGTGCCAGCAGCGAGCCTGGGGACACCATATATTTT
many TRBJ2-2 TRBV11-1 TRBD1 CASSLMTGITGELFF TGTGCCAGCAGCCTTATGACAGGGATCACCGGGGAGCTGTTTTTT
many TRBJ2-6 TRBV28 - CASSHVLVPFSGANVLTF TGTGCCAGCAGCCACGTGCTAGTACCGTTCTCTGGGGCCAACGTCCTGACTTTC
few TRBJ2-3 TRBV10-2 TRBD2 CASSPSGTRTDTQYF TGCGCCAGCAGTCCCAGCGGGACGCGCACAGATACGCAGTATTTT
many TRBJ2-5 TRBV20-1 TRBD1 CSARSQTGGETQYF TGCAGTGCCCGAAGTCAAACAGGGGGAGAGACCCAGTACTTC
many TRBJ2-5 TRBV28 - CASSLLWETQYF TGTGCCAGCAGTTTATTGTGGGAGACCCAGTACTTC
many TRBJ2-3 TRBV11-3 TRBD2 CASSPSGSDTQYF TGTGCCAGCAGCCCTAGCGGGAGTGATACGCAGTATTTT
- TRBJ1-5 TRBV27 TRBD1 CASGTGVGQPQHF TGTGCCAGCGGTACAGGGGTCGGACAGCCCCAGCATTTT
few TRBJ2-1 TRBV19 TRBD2 CASSPGGSGRRYNEQFF TGTGCCAGTAGCCCCGGTGGTAGCGGGAGAAGGTACAATGAGCAGTTCTTC
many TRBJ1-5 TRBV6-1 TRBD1 CATDRVEGQPQHF TGTGCCACGGACAGGGTGGAAGGGCAGCCCCAGCATTTT
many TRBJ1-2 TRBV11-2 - CASSLEGAGGYTF TGTGCCAGCAGCTTAGAAGGGGCAGGGGGCTACACCTTC
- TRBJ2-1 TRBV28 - CASSSGQAGYNEQFF TGTGCCAGCAGTTCTGGACAGGCGGGGTACAATGAGCAGTTCTTC
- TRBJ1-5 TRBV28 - CASSLPSDNRVKNQPQHF TGTGCCAGCAGTTTACCTTCGGACAACCGGGTGAAAAATCAGCCCCAGCATTTT
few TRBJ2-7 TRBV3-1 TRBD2 CASSDRTSGRAHEQYF TGTGCCAGCAGCGACCGGACTAGCGGGAGGGCCCACGAGCAGTACTTC
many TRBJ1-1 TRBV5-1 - CASSLEGTGGLNTEAFF TGCGCCAGCAGCTTGGAAGGGACGGGGGGACTGAACACTGAAGCTTTCTTT
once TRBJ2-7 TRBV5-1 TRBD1 CASSSSGTGGYEQYF TGCGCCAGCAGCTCCTCCGGGACAGGGGGCTACGAGCAGTACTTC